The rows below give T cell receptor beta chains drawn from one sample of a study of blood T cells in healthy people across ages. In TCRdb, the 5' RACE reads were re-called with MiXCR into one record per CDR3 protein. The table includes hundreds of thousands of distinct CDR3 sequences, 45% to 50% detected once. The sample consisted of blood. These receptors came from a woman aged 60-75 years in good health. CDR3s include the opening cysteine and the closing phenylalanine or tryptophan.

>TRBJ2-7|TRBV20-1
CSATGRTGYEQYF
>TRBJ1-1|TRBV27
CASSRVPGQGSNTEAFF
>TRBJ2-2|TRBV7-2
CASSRTVVTGELFF
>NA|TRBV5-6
CASSFEGWISGDYEQYF
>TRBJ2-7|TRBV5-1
CASRRRDSSYEQYF
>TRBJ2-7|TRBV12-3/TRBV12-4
CAGSLGLAEGDEQYF
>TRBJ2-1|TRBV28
CASSLVSITYNEQFF
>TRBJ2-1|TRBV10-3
CAIRGASGRNNEQFF
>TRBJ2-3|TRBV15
CATSFSGRSDTQYF
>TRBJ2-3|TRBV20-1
CSARALRDNRQYF
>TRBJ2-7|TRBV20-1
CSAQSGDHSDEQYF
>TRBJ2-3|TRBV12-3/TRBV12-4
CASSSRSPGGVTQYF
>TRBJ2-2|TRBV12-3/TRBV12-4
CASSLGTSGSLGELFF
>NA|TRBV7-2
CASSFGGEYCEQYF
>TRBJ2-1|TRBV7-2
CASSLRGQGLAVDEQFF
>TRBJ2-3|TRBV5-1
CASSLEGGADTQYF
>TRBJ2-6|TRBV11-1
CASSLDGPSGANVLTF
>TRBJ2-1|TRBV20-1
CSAIPGQGARNEQFF
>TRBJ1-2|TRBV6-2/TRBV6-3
CASSPPDPRGYTF
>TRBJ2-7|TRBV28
CASRGLAREQYF
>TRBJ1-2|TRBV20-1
CSATRQIYGYTF
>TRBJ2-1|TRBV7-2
CASSLSSGPVVGEQFF
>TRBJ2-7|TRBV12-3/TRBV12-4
CASSSPRTGAYEQYF
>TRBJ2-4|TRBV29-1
CSVEPTGQYYNEQYF
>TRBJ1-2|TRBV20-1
CSAPTTGFAYGYTF
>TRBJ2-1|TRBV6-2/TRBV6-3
CASSYASSGRNEQFF
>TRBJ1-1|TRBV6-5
CASSYSFQREAFF
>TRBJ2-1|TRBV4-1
CASSFRDHSYNEQFF
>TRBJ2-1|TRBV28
CASSLGGSLGEQFF